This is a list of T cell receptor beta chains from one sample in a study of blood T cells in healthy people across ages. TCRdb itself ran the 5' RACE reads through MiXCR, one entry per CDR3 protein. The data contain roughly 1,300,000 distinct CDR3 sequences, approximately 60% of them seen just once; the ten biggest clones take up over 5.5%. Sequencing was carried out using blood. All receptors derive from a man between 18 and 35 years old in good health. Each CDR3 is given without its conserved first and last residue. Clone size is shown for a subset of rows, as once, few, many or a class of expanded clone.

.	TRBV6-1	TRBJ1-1	ASSGLRTGTEAF
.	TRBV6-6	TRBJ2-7	ASSAPPRPGEQY
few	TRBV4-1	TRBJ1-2	ASSQRFREANYGYT
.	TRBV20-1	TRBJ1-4	SASWGIGEKLF
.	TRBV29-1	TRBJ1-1	SVRTGGTEAF
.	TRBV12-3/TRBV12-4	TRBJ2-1	AGSGLAGEYSYNEQF
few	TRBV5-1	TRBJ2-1	ASMGLRAGDPYNEQF
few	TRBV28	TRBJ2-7	ASSPRDPSSYEQY
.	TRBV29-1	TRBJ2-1	SVSRGGSYNEQF
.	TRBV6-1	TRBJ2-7	ASNVGSSYEQY
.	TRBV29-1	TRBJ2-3	SVYGLRDTQY
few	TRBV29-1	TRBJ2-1	SVWTVQGEQF
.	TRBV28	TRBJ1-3	ASSSTGTGNTIY
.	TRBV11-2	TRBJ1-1	ASSPRATGFDTEAF
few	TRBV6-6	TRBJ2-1	ASRARQGAYNEQF
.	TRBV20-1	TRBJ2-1	SARDLRDSSYNEQF
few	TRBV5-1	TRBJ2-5	ASSSDDRGRQETQY
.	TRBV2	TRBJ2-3	ASSHSGTGRTDTQY
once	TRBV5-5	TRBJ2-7	ASRVPDSYEQY
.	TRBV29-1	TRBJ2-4	SEEGRLGEQY
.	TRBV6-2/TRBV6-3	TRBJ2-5	ASTIRGQETQY
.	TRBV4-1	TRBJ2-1	ASSQGGRDRYHNEQF
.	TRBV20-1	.	SAMYSTAEGYNEQY
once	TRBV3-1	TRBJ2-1	ASSQEVWAGQF
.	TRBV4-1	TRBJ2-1	ASSQGTAGWYNEQF
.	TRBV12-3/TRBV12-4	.	ASTFGARAYEQY
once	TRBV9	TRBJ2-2	ASSDVDGELF
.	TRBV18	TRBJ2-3	ASSNRVKTDTQY
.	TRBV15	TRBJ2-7	ATSPISYGPIPYEQY
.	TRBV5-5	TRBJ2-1	ASSSRGAGGKNEQF
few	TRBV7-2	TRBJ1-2	ASRGDRAVGGYT
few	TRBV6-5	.	ASSYSKGAHEQY
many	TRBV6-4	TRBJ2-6	ASSEGAGANVLT
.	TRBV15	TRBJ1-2	ATSRDLTGYT
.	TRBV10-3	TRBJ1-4	AISDDTNEKLF
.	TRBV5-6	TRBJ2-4	ASSWGRDIQY
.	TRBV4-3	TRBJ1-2	ASSQEGRTNYGYT
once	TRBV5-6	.	ASSTRRRLYEQY
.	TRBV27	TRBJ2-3	ASSLGFWGDTQY
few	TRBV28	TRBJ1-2	ASSATNGGYT
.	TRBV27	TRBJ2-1	ASSGDRVDEQF
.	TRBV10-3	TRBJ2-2	AISGREDSGELF
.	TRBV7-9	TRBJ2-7	ASSYPGRWEQY
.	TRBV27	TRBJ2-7	ASSFVSGSGYEQY
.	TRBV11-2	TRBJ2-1	ASSLEFSGPQRLNEQF
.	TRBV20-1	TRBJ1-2	SANGGTYGYT
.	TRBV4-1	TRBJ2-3	ASSQDTAGGEADTQY
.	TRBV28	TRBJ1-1	ASNKPGEINTEAF
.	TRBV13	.	ASSFISQWGAYEQY
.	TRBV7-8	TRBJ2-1	ASSRKELLAYNEQF
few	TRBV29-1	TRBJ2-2	SVEDLGRELF
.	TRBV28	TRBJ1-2	ASNRRSFANYGYT
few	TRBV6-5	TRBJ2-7	ATQPGQGNEQY
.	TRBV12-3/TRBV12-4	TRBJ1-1	ASEIMNTEAF